The sample holds one count of the clone carrying this T cell receptor beta chain. The entry originates in a study of radiation and T cells in renal cell carcinoma. Assay: immunoSEQ multiplex PCR; the TCRdb copy retains only in-frame clones and omits some. The data show fewer than 80,000 clones, with around four fifths seen just once and approximately 2.4% held by the top ten. This CDR3 has 15 residues. The germline CDR1 and CDR2 sequences are KGHSH and LQKENI. V shed 6 bases and J shed 9 bases, with 21 bases lying between them. The time point was: blood 4 weeks post-SBRT, at nephrectomy. Treatment in this sample: 15 Gy SBRT to primary tumor, nephrectomy 4 weeks later.

The sample was blood, taken from a patient whose treatment included radiotherapy and nephrectomy. The receptor comes from a woman aged 55 to 70 with renal cell carcinoma. This chain links TRBV18 with TRBJ2-1; D is possibly TRBD1 or TRBD2 (5 bases each). CDR3 residues: CASSPRDPSSGEQFF. The DNA for the CDR3 is TGTGCCAGCTCCCCCAGGGACCCATCGAGCGGTGAGCAGTTCTTC.